This T cell receptor beta chain was found in a study of blood T cells in healthy people across ages. CDR1 and CDR2 from the germline V gene are SGHTA and FQGTGA. The CDR3 contains 15 residues. The V and J ends lost 0 bases and 2 bases respectively, with 11 bases between them. Study findings and constraints: Diversity figures derived from one million T cells were judged to underestimate the true value.

The use of a sample-barcoded 5' primer and a J-beta primer mix characterized a second PCR of roughly 7 to 12 cycles. Template switching added a 12-random-nucleotide identifier to every cDNA molecule. TCRdb re-called the 5' RACE reads with MiXCR, one entry per CDR3 protein. This sample has approximately 2,000,000 distinct CDR3 sequences, with roughly two fifths found just once. This clonotype was found many times. Antigen unknown. This TCR was sampled from a human donor in good health. This sequence joins TRBV7-3 and TRBJ2-7; D call uncertain. The sample consisted of blood. The CDR3 is CASSLTSALTYEQYF. The DNA of the CDR3 is TGTGCCAGCAGCTTAACATCCGCTCTGACCTACGAGCAGTACTTC.